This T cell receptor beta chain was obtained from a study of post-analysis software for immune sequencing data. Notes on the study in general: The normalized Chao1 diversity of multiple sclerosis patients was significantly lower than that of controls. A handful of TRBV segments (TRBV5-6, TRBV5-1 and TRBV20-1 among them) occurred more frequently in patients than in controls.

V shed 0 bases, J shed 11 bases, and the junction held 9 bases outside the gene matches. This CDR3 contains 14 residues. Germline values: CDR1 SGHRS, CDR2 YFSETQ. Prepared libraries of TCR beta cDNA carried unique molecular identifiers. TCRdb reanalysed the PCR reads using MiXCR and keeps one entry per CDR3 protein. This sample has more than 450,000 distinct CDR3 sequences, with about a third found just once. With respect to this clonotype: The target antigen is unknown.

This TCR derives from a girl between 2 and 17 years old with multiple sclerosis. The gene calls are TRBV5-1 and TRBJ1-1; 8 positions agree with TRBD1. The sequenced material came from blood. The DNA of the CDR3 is TGCGCCAGCAGCTTGGAGACAGGGGCCGGACGGGCTTTCTTT. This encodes CASSLETGAGRAFF.